The 30 T cell receptor beta chains in this list originate from one sample, sequenced in a study of cytomegalovirus exposure and HLA in healthy donors. The method was immunoSEQ multiplex PCR; TCRdb's version includes in-frame clones alone and lacks a portion of them. The table has over 200,000 clones, around four fifths seen once. Source material: PBMCs. These receptors were collected from a young woman in good health and CMV-seronegative.

This rearrangement joins TRBV7-8 to TRBJ2-7, with D uncertain. CDR1 and CDR2 (germline): SGHVS, FQNEAQ. The CDR3 runs to 15 residues. The V end lost 0 bases, the J end lost 3 bases, and 12 bases lay between the germline ends. CDR3 in amino acids: CASSLAFKRLYEQYF. The CDR3 DNA reads TGTGCCAGCAGCTTAGCCTTTAAACGGCTCTACGAGCAGTACTTC.

J is TRBJ2-1 and V is TRBV6-1; 13 bases are a match to TRBD2. V was pared by 4 bases and J by 4 bases, with 4 bases of the junction left unmatched. The CDR3 contains 16 residues. Germline V gives CDR1 MNHNS, CDR2 SASEGT. CDR3 loop: CASSGGTSGEYNEQFF. CDR3 DNA: TGTGCCAGCAGTGGGGGGACTAGCGGGGAGTACAATGAGCAGTTCTTC.

V is TRBV18 and J is TRBJ2-7; D possibly corresponds to TRBD1 (6 bases). Trimming took off 3 bases at V and 0 bases at J, with 6 bases between the two ends. This CDR3 contains 13 residues. Germline values: CDR1 KGHSH, CDR2 LQKENI. The CDR3 coding sequence is TGTGCCAGCTCACCGGACAGCTCCTACGAGCAGTACTTC. This gives the protein CASSPDSSYEQYF.

The chain links TRBV2 to TRBJ1-1; D is unresolved. V was pared by 6 bases and J by 0 bases, with 8 bases between. Germline V gene lookup returns CDR1 SNHLY and CDR2 FYNNEI. This CDR3 comprises 13 residues. In DNA, the CDR3 is TGTGCCAGCAGCCAGGACGTGAACACTGAAGCTTTCTTT. Translated: CASSQDVNTEAFF.

The V call is TRBV27, the J call TRBJ1-5; D ambiguous. CDR3 length equals 16 residues. Germline-derived CDR1 and CDR2 are MNHEY and SMNVEV (reference sequence). Trimming removed 2 bases at V and 0 bases at J, with 11 bases between. The CDR3 is CASSLRAAYSNQPQHF. The CDR3 nucleotides are TGTGCCAGCAGTTTAAGGGCAGCATATAGCAATCAGCCCCAGCATTTT.

This clone came up many times. The chain is built from TRBV27 and TRBJ2-7; D is possibly TRBD2 (5 bases). Between the trimmed V and J ends, which lost 6 bases and 0 bases, there was a span of 6 bases. The CDR3 is 12 residues long. CDR1 and CDR2 (germline): MNHEY, SMNVEV (reference sequence). CDR3 loop: CASSTSSYEQYF. The CDR3 DNA reads as TGTGCCAGCAGCACTAGCTCCTACGAGCAGTACTTC.

This chain links TRBV9 with TRBJ2-1; D call uncertain. The CDR3 spans 15 residues. The germline V gene encodes CDR1 SGDLS and CDR2 YYNGEE. Trimming left V 0 bases short and J 6 bases short, with 13 bases between. The CDR3 DNA reads TGTGCCAGCAGCGTAGGTGGTGTGGTGGCCAATGAGCAGTTCTTC. Translating it yields CASSVGGVVANEQFF.

The chain couples TRBV29-1 to TRBJ2-2; D may be TRBD1 (6 bases). The CDR3 has 12 amino acids. The V gene's germline CDR1 is SQVTM and CDR2 ANQGSEA. V lost 7 bases and J lost 7, with 13 bases in between. CDR3 loop: CSAGQRNGELFF. CDR3 sequence (DNA): TGCAGCGCTGGACAGCGTAACGGGGAGCTGTTTTTT.

This chain links TRBV7-6 with TRBJ1-5; no definite D call. From germline, CDR1 is SGHVS and CDR2 FNYEAQ. Trimming left V 2 bases short and J 3 bases short, with 14 bases between. The CDR3 has 16 residues. The CDR3 sequence is CASSLKEGRTNQPQHF. CDR3 nucleotide sequence: TGTGCCAGCAGCTTAAAGGAAGGCAGGACCAATCAGCCCCAGCATTTT.

The chain uses TRBV27 and TRBJ1-5; D not certain. V dropped 8 bases and J dropped 11 bases, with 13 bases sitting between them. From germline, CDR1 is MNHEY and CDR2 SMNVEV (reference sequence). The length of the CDR3 is 11 residues. CDR3 nucleotide sequence: TGTGCCAGCCCTTACCGGAGGGCCCAGCATTTT. It is translated as CASPYRRAQHF.

The chain has TRBV6-6 and TRBJ1-2, with 8 bases identical to TRBD1. The length of the CDR3 is 14 residues. CDR1 and CDR2 from the germline V gene are MNHNY and SVGAGI (reference sequence). J was trimmed by 4 bases and V by 2 bases; bases with no gene match: 3. CDR3 DNA: TGTGCCAGCAGTTACCAGGGGGCGAGCTATGGCTACACCTTC. It is translated as CASSYQGASYGYTF.

As DNA, the CDR3 is TGTGCCAGCGCCACCAGGGAAAAACTGTTTTTT. Its translation: CASATREKLFF. The chain recombines TRBV28 with TRBJ1-4, with D unclear. Trimming removed 8 bases at V and 8 bases at J, with 9 bases between. The germline CDR1 and CDR2 sequences are MDHEN and SYDVKM. CDR3 length: 11 residues.

The chain has TRBV27 and TRBJ2-7; TRBD1 is a possible D gene (5 bases). Per the germline V gene, CDR1 is MNHEY and CDR2 is SMNVEV (reference sequence). This CDR3 is 16 amino acids long. Trimming removed 3 bases from V and 1 base from J, with 16 bases in between. The CDR3 here is CASSLTLPGPSYEQYF. CDR3 in DNA: TGTGCCAGCAGTTTGACCCTCCCAGGGCCTTCCTACGAGCAGTACTTC.

The chain uses TRBV10-3 and TRBJ1-5; 7 bases line up with TRBD1. CDR3 length: 18 residues. Germline V gene sequence: CDR1 ENHRY, CDR2 SYGVKD. V lost 3 bases to trimming and J lost 2 bases; unmatched junction nucleotides: 13. The CDR3, as DNA: TGTGCCATCAGTGACGGACAGTTGACAGGGCAGGGCAATCAGCCCCAGCATTTT. Its protein is CAISDGQLTGQGNQPQHF.

The chain employs TRBV5-1 and TRBJ2-1, with TRBD1 identical over 8 bases. CDR3 length equals 18 residues. V lost 4 bases, J lost 5 bases, and 17 bases stayed unmatched. Germline V gives CDR1 SGHRS, CDR2 YFSETQ. Written as DNA, the CDR3 is TGCGCCAGCAGCCCCCACAGGGGGGCCTCTGGACTGGACAATGAGCAGTTCTTC. It codes for CASSPHRGASGLDNEQFF.

This clone was detected only a few times. The chain carries TRBV5-4 and TRBJ1-2, with 9 bases aligning to TRBD1. V trimming: 3 bases; J trimming: 0 bases; junction bases outside the gene matches: 3. The CDR3 is 15 amino acids. Per the germline V gene, CDR1 is SGHNT and CDR2 is YYREEE (reference sequence). In nucleotides, the CDR3 is TGTGCCAGCAGCTCCCGGGACAGGGCTAACTATGGCTACACCTTC. This encodes CASSSRDRANYGYTF.

About this clone: Other DNA sequences within the sample encode an identical CDR3. The CDR3 sequence: CATSRDQETQYF. The DNA of the CDR3 is TGTGCCACCAGCAGGGACCAAGAGACCCAGTACTTC. The J gene is TRBJ2-5, the V gene TRBV15; no reliable D call. Trimming took 3 bases from V and 0 from J, leaving 2 bases between them. Looked up from germline, CDR1 is LNHNV and CDR2 is YYDKDF (reference sequence). The CDR3 has 12 amino acids.

The chain has TRBV6-5 and TRBJ2-5; possibly TRBD2 for D (5 bases). The CDR3 covers 11 residues. Trimming shortened V by 8 bases and J by 4 bases, and 8 bases separated the two germline ends. Germline lookup yields CDR1 MNHEY and CDR2 SVGAGI. The CDR3 is CASHRGETQYF. CDR3 bases: TGTGCCAGCCACCGGGGAGAGACCCAGTACTTC.

The genes are TRBV2 and TRBJ1-4, with a weak D call TRBD1 (6 bases). V was shortened by 5 bases and J by 6 bases, with 7 bases between the two germline ends. This CDR3 is built from 12 residues. The germline gives CDR1 SNHLY, CDR2 FYNNEI. The CDR3 DNA follows: TGTGCCAGCAGTCGACAGGATGAAAAACTGTTTTTT. Translated: CASSRQDEKLFF.

The chain recombines TRBV7-6 with TRBJ2-3; 8 nucleotides agree with TRBD1. The V gene's germline CDR1 is SGHVS and CDR2 FNYEAQ. Trimming took 1 base from V and 6 from J; bases not matched to a gene: 9. This CDR3 spans 16 amino acids. CDR3 protein: CASSLVAGGYLDTQYF. CDR3 bases: TGTGCCAGCAGCTTAGTAGCAGGGGGCTATCTCGATACGCAGTATTTT.

This rearrangement joins TRBV13 to TRBJ2-3; D is unresolved. With 1 base removed from V and 5 bases from J, the gap between germline ends came to 4 bases. This CDR3 region has 12 residues. CDR1 PRHDT and CDR2 FYEKMQ come from the germline V gene (reference sequence). CDR3 in DNA: TGTGCCAGCAGCTTAGTTGGAGATACGCAGTATTTT. This codes for CASSLVGDTQYF.

J is TRBJ1-2 and V is TRBV6-5, with D possibly TRBD1 on 6 matching bases. The germline V gene encodes CDR1 MNHEY and CDR2 SVGAGI. The CDR3 totals 13 residues. Trimming took 5 bases from V and 8 from J, leaving 15 bases between them. CDR3: CASSDQGQGGYTF. The CDR3 DNA sequence: TGTGCCAGCAGTGATCAGGGCCAGGGGGGCTACACCTTC.

Here the CDR3 reads CASSSGAGDEQYF. In nucleotides, the CDR3 is TGTGCCAGCAGCTCCGGAGCGGGAGACGAGCAGTACTTC. The J gene is TRBJ2-7, the V gene TRBV7-3, with 8 nucleotides matching TRBD2. Germline assignment: CDR1 SGHTA and CDR2 FQGTGA. This CDR3 is built from 13 residues. The J segment lost 5 bases and the V segment lost 4 bases, leaving 4 bases of the junction unmatched.

The rearrangement uses TRBV19 and TRBJ1-5; TRBD1 might be the D (5 bases). The CDR3 covers 15 residues. Germline assignment: CDR1 LNHDA and CDR2 SQIVND (reference sequence). The V end was cut by 1 base, the J end by 0 bases, with 7 bases between. CDR3 loop: CASSIGQTSNQPQHF. CDR3 DNA: TGTGCCAGTAGTATAGGACAGACTAGCAATCAGCCCCAGCATTTT.

This clone was seen only once. The CDR3 sequence is CSASRTTQYF. The CDR3 DNA reads as TGCAGTGCTTCTCGGACTACCCAGTACTTC. The V and J genes are TRBV20-1 and TRBJ2-5; possible D gene TRBD2, 5 bases. The CDR3 is 10 amino acids. Germline V CDR1 and CDR2: DFQATT, SNEGSKA (reference sequence). The V end was cut by 5 bases, the J end by 8 bases, with 9 bases between.

This rearrangement joins TRBV28 to TRBJ1-5; D call uncertain. Germline CDR1 reads MDHEN; CDR2 reads SYDVKM. The CDR3 contains 15 residues. V was clipped by 1 base and J by 7 bases, with 14 bases between them. The chain's CDR3 is CASSLLQEGGQPQHF. DNA for the CDR3: TGTGCCAGCAGTTTATTACAAGAGGGTGGACAGCCCCAGCATTTT.

The rearrangement links TRBV6-5 to TRBJ2-7, with 10 nucleotides matching TRBD1. V was clipped by 5 bases and J by 5 bases; unmatched bases: 9. CDR3 length equals 15 residues. Germline CDR1 is MNHEY and CDR2 is SVGAGI. CDR3 protein: CASSRTGTGVDEQYF. The CDR3 DNA is TGTGCCAGCAGTCGGACCGGGACAGGGGTGGACGAGCAGTACTTC.

The rearrangement uses TRBV29-1 and TRBJ2-7; perhaps TRBD1 as D (6 bases). In germline, CDR1 is SQVTM, CDR2 ANQGSEA. Trimming cost V 7 bases and J 0 bases, with 10 bases left between them. This CDR3 has 12 amino acids. CDR3 nucleotides: TGCAGCGCAAGGACAGACTCCTACGAGCAGTACTTC. This sequence encodes CSARTDSYEQYF.

The DNA of the CDR3 is TGTGCCAGTAGGAGGGACAAGCGGGAGGAGACCCAGTACTTC. Its translation: CASRRDKREETQYF. The chain couples TRBV19 to TRBJ2-5, with 8 bases fitting TRBD2. Germline V gene sequence: CDR1 LNHDA, CDR2 SQIVND (reference sequence). CDR3 length: 14 residues. Losses at the gene ends were 6 bases for V and 5 bases for J; bases not matched to a gene: 8.

This clone was seen a few times. The rearrangement uses TRBV4-1 and TRBJ1-1; D is unclear. V was trimmed by 2 bases and J by 6 bases, leaving 13 bases between them. CDR1 and CDR2 (germline): MGHRA, YSYEKL. The CDR3 consists of 14 residues. In DNA, the CDR3 is TGCGCCAGCAGCCAACCTTCGCAGGAGTCTGAAGCTTTCTTT. This codes for CASSQPSQESEAFF.